This T cell receptor beta chain came from a study of PD-1 blockade in mismatch repair-deficient tumors. About the research overall: Patients had 12 to 13 mismatch repair-deficient cancer types and were previously treated and progressing. Study results and limitations: Tumor-resident clones, often absent from pretreatment blood, expanded after pembrolizumab and then contracted.

Note on this clone: Its specificity is unknown.

Some clones are missing from TCRdb's copy, which holds only in-frame ones; the method was immunoSEQ multiplex PCR. The sample contains about 110,000 clones, 60% to 85% of which appear only once. All patients were mismatch repair deficient, assessed by either PCR or immunohistochemistry. The TCR-sequenced patients were a few responders to pembrolizumab. Per the germline V gene, CDR1 is LGHNT and CDR2 is FRNRAP. The CDR3 totals 15 residues. J was trimmed by 4 bases and V by 7 bases; bases with no gene match: 6. The starting material was peripheral blood, obtained roughly 60 weeks after starting pembrolizumab. The receptor was derived from an adult with mismatch repair-deficient cancer. The chain has TRBV12-5 and TRBJ2-1, with TRBD2 matching 11 bases. DNA of the CDR3: TGTGCTAGTGCCGCGACTAGCGGGGATTACAATGAGCAGTTCTTC. Translation gives CASAATSGDYNEQFF.